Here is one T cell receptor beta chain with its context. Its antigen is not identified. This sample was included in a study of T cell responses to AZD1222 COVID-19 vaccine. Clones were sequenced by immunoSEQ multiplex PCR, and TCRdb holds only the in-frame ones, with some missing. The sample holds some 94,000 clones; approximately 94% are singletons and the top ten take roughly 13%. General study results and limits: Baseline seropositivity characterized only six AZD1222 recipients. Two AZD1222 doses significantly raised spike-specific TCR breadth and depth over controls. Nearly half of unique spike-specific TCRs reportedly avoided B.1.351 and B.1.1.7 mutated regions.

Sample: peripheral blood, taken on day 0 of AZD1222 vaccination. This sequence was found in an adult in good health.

Here the CDR3 DNA reads TGTGCCAGCAGTTCACAGGGTACTGGAAACACCATATATTTT. Translated: CASSSQGTGNTIYF. The chain couples TRBV27 to TRBJ1-3; tentatively, D is TRBD1 (6 bases). Germline CDR1 and CDR2: MNHEY and SMNVEV (reference sequence). The CDR3 runs 14 residues. V was trimmed by 4 bases and J by 2 bases, leaving 9 bases between them.